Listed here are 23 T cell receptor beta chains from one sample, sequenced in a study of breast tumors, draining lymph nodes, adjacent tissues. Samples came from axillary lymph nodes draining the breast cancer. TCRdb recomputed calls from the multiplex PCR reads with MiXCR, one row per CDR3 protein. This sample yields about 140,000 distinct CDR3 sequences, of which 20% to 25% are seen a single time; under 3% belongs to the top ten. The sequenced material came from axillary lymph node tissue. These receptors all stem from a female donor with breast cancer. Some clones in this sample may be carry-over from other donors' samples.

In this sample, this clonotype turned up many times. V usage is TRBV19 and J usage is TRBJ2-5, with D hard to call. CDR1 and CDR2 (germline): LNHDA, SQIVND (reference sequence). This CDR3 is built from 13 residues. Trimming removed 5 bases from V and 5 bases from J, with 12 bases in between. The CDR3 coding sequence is TGTGCCAGTAGTGCAACCTCCGGGGAGACCCAGTACTTC. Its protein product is CASSATSGETQYF.

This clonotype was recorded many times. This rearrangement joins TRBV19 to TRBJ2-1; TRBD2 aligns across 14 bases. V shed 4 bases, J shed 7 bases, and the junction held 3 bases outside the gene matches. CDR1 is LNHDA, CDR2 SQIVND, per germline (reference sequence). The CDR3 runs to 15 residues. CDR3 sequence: CASSTGLAGANEQFF. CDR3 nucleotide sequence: TGTGCCAGTAGTACGGGACTAGCGGGAGCAAATGAGCAGTTCTTC.

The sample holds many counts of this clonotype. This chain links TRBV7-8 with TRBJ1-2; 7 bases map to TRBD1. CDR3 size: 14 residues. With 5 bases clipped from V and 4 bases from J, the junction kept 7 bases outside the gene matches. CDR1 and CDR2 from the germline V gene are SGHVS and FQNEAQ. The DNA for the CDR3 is TGTGCCAGCAGCACGAGCCGGGACAGCTATGGCTACACCTTC. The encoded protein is CASSTSRDSYGYTF.

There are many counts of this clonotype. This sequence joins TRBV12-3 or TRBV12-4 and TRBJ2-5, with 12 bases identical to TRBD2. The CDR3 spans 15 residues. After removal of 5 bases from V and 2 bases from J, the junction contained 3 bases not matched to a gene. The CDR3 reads CASSPGTSGQETQYF. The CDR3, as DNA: TGTGCCAGCAGTCCTGGGACTAGCGGGCAAGAGACCCAGTACTTC.

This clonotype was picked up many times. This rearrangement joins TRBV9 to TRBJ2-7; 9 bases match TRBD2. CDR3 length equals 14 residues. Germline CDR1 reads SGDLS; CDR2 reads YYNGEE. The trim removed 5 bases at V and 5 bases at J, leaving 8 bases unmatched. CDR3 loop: CASSGREGLNEQYF. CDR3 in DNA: TGTGCCAGCAGTGGGCGGGAGGGCCTTAACGAGCAGTACTTC.

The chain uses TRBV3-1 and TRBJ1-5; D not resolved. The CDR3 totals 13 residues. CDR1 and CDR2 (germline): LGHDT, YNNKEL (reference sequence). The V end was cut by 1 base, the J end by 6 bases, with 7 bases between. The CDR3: CASSQVAGQPQHF. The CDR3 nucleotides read TGTGCCAGCAGCCAAGTCGCCGGTCAGCCCCAGCATTTT.

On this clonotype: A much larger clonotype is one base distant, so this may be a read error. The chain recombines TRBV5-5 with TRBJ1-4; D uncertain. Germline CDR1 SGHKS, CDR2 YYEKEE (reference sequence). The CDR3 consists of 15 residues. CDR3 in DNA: TGTGCCAGCAGCCGTACAGATCCAACTAATGAAAAACCGTTTTTT. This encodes CASSRTDPTNEKPFF.

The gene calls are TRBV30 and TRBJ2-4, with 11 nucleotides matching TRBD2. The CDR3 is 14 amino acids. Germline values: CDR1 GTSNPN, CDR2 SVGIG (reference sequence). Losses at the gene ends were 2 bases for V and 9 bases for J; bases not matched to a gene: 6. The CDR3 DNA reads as TGTGCCTGGAGTCCCGGGACTAGCGGTACCATTCAGTACTTC. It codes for CAWSPGTSGTIQYF.

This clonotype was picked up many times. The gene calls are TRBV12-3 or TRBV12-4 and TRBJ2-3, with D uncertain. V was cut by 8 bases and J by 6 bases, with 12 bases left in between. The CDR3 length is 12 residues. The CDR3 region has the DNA TGTGCCAGCGCAGCCCTGAGGGATACGCAGTATTTT. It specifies CASAALRDTQYF.

CDR3 nucleotides: TGTGCCAGCAGCTCCCGAGGCGGGAGGGCCCTCGATGAGCAGTTCTTC. Translation gives CASSSRGGRALDEQFF. The gene calls are TRBV13 and TRBJ2-1, with 9 bases matching TRBD2. The CDR3 length is 16 residues. CDR1 and CDR2 (germline): PRHDT, FYEKMQ (reference sequence). V gave up 4 bases and J gave up 8 bases; unmatched junction bases: 12. The full variable domain, in which reference TRBV13 and TRBJ2-1 provide the parts outside the CDR3, is AAGVIQSPRHLIKEKRETATLKCYPIPRHDTVYWYQQGPGQDPQFLISFYEKMQSDKGSIPDRFSAQQFSDYHSELNMSSLELGDSALYFCASSSRGGRALDEQFFGPGTRLTVL.

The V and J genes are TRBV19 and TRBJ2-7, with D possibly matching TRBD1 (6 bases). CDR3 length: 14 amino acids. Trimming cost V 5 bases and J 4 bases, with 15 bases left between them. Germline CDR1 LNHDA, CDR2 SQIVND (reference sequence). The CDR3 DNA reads TGTGCCAGTAGTCCCCTGGACAGTGGGTACGAGCAGTACTTC. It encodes CASSPLDSGYEQYF. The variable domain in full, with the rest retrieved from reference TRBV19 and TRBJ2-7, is DGGITQSPKYLFRKEGQNVTLSCEQNLNHDAMYWYRQDPGQGLRLIYYSQIVNDFQKGDIAEGYSVSREKKESFPLTVTSAQKNPTAFYLCASSPLDSGYEQYFGPGTRLTVT.

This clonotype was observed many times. CDR3 nucleotide sequence: TGCAGCGTTGAGACAGGGCAAGAGCAGTACTTC. This codes for CSVETGQEQYF. The genes are TRBV29-1 and TRBJ2-7; TRBD1 matches 7 bases. Germline CDR1 and CDR2: SQVTM and ANQGSEA. The ends lost 3 bases at V and 7 bases at J; junction bases unmatched: 3. This CDR3 contains 11 residues.

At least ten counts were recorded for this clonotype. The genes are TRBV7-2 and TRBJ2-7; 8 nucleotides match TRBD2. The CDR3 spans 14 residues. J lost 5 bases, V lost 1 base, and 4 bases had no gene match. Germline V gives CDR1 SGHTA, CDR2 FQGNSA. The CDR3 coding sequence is TGTGCCAGCAGCTTAGGGACTAGCTCGCACGAGCAGTACTTC. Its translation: CASSLGTSSHEQYF.

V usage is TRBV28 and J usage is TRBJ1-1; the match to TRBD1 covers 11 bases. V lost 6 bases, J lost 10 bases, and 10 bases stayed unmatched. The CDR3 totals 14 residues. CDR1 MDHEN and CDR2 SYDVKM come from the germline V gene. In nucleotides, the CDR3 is TGTGCCAGCAGCAGAACCGGGACAGGGGGGCGAGCTTTCTTT. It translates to CASSRTGTGGRAFF.

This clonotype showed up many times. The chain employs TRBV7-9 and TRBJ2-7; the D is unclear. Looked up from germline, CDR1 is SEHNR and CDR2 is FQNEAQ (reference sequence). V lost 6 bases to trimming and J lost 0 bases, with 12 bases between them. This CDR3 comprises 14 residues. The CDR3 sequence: CASSSDWVSYEQYF. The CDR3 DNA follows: TGTGCCAGCAGTTCTGACTGGGTCTCCTACGAGCAGTACTTC. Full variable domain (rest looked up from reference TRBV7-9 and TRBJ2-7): DTGVSQNPRHKITKRGQNVTFRCDPISEHNRLYWYRQTLGQGPEFLTYFQNEAQLEKSRLLSDRFSAERPKGSFSTLEIQRTEQGDSAMYLCASSSDWVSYEQYFGPGTRLTVT.

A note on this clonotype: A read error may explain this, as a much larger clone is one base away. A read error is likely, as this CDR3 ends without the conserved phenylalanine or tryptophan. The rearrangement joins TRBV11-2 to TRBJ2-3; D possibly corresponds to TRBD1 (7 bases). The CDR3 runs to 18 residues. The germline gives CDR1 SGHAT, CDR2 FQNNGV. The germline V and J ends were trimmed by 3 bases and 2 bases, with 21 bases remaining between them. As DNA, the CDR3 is TGTGCCAGCAGCTTCTGGGACTGTGACAGGGACAACACAGATACGCAGTATCTT. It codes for CASSFWDCDRDNTDTQYL.

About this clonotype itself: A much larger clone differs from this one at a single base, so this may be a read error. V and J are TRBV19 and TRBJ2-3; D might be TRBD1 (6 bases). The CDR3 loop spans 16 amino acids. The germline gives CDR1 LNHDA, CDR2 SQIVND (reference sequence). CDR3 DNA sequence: TGTGACAGTAGTACGAGACAGGCGCGGGCTAGAGATACGCAGTATTTT. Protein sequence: CDSSTRQARARDTQYF.

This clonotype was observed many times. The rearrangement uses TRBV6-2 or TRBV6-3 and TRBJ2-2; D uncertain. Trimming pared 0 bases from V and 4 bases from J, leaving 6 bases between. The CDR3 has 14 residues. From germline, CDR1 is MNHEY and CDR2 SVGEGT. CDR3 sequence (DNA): TGTGCCAGCAGTTACTCGTGGGGCACCGGGGAGCTGTTTTTT. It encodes CASSYSWGTGELFF.

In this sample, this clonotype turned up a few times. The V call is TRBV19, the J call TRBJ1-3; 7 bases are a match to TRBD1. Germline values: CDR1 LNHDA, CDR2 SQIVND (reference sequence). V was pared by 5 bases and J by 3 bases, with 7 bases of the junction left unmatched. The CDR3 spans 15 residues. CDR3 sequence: CASSQRGLHGNTIYF. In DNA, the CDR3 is TGTGCCAGTAGTCAGAGGGGGCTGCATGGAAACACCATATATTTT.

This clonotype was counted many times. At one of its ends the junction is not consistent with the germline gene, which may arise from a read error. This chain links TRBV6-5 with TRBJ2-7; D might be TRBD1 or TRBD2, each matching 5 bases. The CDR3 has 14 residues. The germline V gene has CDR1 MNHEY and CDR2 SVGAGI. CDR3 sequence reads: CASSSGTGSYEQYF. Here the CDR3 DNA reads TGCGCCAGCAGCTCGGGGACCGGATCCTACGAGCAGTACTTC.

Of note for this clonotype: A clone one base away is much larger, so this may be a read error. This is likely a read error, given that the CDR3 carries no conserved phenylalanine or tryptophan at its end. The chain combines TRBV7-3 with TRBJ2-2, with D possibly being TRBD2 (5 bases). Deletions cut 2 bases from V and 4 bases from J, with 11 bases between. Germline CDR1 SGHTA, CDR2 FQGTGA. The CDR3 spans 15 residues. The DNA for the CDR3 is TGTGCCAGCAGCTTACGAGCCGGGATCACCGGGGAGCTGTTTTGT. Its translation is CASSLRAGITGELFC.

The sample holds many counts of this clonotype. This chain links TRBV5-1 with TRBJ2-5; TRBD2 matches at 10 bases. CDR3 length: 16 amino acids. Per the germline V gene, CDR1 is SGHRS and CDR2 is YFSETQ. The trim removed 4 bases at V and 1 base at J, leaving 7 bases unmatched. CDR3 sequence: CASSASSGRRQETQYF. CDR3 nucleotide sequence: TGCGCCAGCAGCGCTTCTAGCGGGAGACGCCAAGAGACCCAGTACTTC.

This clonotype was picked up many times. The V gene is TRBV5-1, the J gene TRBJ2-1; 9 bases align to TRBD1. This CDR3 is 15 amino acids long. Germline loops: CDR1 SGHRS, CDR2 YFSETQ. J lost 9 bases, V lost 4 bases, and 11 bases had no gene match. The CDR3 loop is CASSPTGGAGVEQFF. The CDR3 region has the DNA TGCGCCAGCAGCCCAACAGGGGGCGCGGGAGTTGAGCAGTTCTTC.